A single sample gave rise to the 13 T cell receptor beta chains below, sequenced in a study of shared clonotypes between healthy human individuals. Only in-frame clones appear in the TCRdb table, and some are missing; sequencing was by immunoSEQ multiplex PCR. The data contain more than 2,000,000 clones, over 85% of them singletons. The sample taken for sequencing was naive CD4+ T cells sorted from blood. The subset here: CD45RA+ positively selected. These receptors were collected from a man aged 18 to 29 in good health.

CDR3 DNA: TGTGCCAGCAGTTTAGACAGAATGAACACTGAAGCTTTCTTT. Its translation is CASSLDRMNTEAFF. The chain has TRBV6-6 and TRBJ1-1; D is possibly TRBD1 (5 bases). Trimming stripped 4 bases from V and 0 bases from J, with 9 bases between. This CDR3 contains 14 residues. CDR1 and CDR2 (germline): MNHNY, SVGAGI (reference sequence).

This clone was seen a single time. The chain couples TRBV7-2 to TRBJ2-3, with TRBD2 matching over 7 bases. Germline V lookup: CDR1 SGHTA, CDR2 FQGNSA. With 6 bases clipped from V and 6 bases from J, the junction kept 9 bases outside the gene matches. The CDR3 spans 14 residues. The CDR3 DNA is TGTGCCAGCAGGGCGGGAGCAACGGGCGATACGCAGTATTTT. Translation: CASRAGATGDTQYF.

This clone was recorded once. The J gene is TRBJ1-4, the V gene TRBV28, with 9 bases that match TRBD1. Trimming removed 6 bases from V and 7 bases from J; junction bases left unmatched: 6. Germline lookup yields CDR1 MDHEN and CDR2 SYDVKM. The CDR3 runs to 14 residues. The CDR3 here is CASSRDRDGEKLFF. DNA for the CDR3: TGTGCCAGCAGCCGGGACAGGGATGGTGAAAAACTGTTTTTT.

The rearrangement uses TRBV11-1 and TRBJ1-3; D call uncertain. CDR1 is SGHAT, CDR2 FQDESV, per germline (reference sequence). Trimming removed 6 bases at V and 1 base at J, with 13 bases between. The CDR3 has 15 amino acids. The CDR3 DNA sequence: TGTGCCAGCAGGATGTCGGAGGTGTCTGGAAACACCATATATTTT. Translated, it gives CASRMSEVSGNTIYF. Drawing the rest from reference TRBV11-1 and TRBJ1-3, the complete variable domain is EAEVAQSPRYKITEKSQAVAFWCDPISGHATLYWYRQILGQGPELLVQFQDESVVDDSQLPKDRFSAERLKGVDSTLKIQPAELGDSAMYLCASRMSEVSGNTIYFGEGSWLTVV.

The V gene is TRBV18, the J gene TRBJ2-5; no definite D call. V was pared by 5 bases and J by 2 bases, with 9 bases between. CDR3 size: 13 residues. Looked up from germline, CDR1 is KGHSH and CDR2 is LQKENI. CDR3 nucleotides: TGTGCCAGCTCATCTCAGGTACAAGAGACCCAGTACTTC. Translating it yields CASSSQVQETQYF.

The chain employs TRBV7-9 and TRBJ2-3; 7 bases align to TRBD1. V was clipped by 4 bases and J by 4 bases; unmatched bases: 8. The CDR3 runs 15 residues. Germline CDR1 and CDR2: SEHNR and FQNEAQ (reference sequence). In DNA form, the CDR3 reads TGTGCCAGCAGCTCCCGGGACAGCTCAGCAGATACGCAGTATTTT. This codes for CASSSRDSSADTQYF.

V usage is TRBV18 and J usage is TRBJ2-5; a weak D match, TRBD1 (6 bases). Trimming stripped 3 bases from V and 5 bases from J, with 19 bases between. CDR1 KGHSH and CDR2 LQKENI come from the germline V gene. CDR3 length equals 16 residues. CDR3 sequence: CASSPIGQFYGETQYF. The CDR3 DNA follows: TGTGCCAGCTCACCGATCGGACAGTTCTACGGGGAGACCCAGTACTTC.

The V gene is TRBV5-4, the J gene TRBJ1-2, with a possible D match to TRBD1 (6 bases). Germline-derived CDR1 and CDR2 are SGHNT and YYREEE (reference sequence). The CDR3 is made up of 13 amino acids. Trimming removed 4 bases from V and 4 bases from J, with 11 bases in between. DNA for the CDR3: TGTGCCAGCAGCGCGGACAGTGGCTATGGCTACACCTTC. This gives the protein CASSADSGYGYTF.

In this sample, this clone turned up once. The genes are TRBV4-3 and TRBJ2-1, with TRBD2 as a possible D gene (6 bases). The germline V and J ends were trimmed by 1 base and 0 bases, with 10 bases remaining between them. The CDR3 has 16 amino acids. Germline lookup yields CDR1 LGHNA and CDR2 YSLEER. CDR3 region: CASSQGGATSYNEQFF. As DNA, the CDR3 is TGCGCCAGCAGCCAAGGCGGGGCCACCTCCTACAATGAGCAGTTCTTC.

The chain employs TRBV5-4 and TRBJ2-1, with 12 bases identical to TRBD2. V lost 4 bases to trimming and J lost 3 bases; unmatched junction nucleotides: 8. The CDR3 is made up of 17 amino acids. CDR1 SGHNT and CDR2 YYREEE come from the germline V gene (reference sequence). Here the CDR3 DNA reads TGTGCCAGCAGCAGGGGACTAGCGGGTGGGGGCTACAATGAGCAGTTCTTC. Translated, it gives CASSRGLAGGGYNEQFF. The entire variable domain, with the rest obtained from reference TRBV5-4 and TRBJ2-1, is as follows: ETGVTQSPTHLIKTRGQQVTLRCSSQSGHNTVSWYQQALGQGPQFIFQYYREEENGRGNFPPRFSGLQFPNYSSELNVNALELDDSALYLCASSRGLAGGGYNEQFFGPGTRLTVL.

V usage is TRBV6-5 and J usage is TRBJ2-4; D may correspond to TRBD1 or TRBD2 (5 bases each). The germline gives CDR1 MNHEY, CDR2 SVGAGI. Trimming removed 5 bases at V and 4 bases at J, with 12 bases between. This CDR3 comprises 14 residues. This chain's CDR3 is CASSRDGTKNIQYF. CDR3 bases: TGTGCCAGCAGTCGGGACGGCACGAAAAACATTCAGTACTTC.

The chain couples TRBV11-3 to TRBJ1-2; D might be TRBD1 (6 bases). The V gene's germline CDR1 is SGHNT and CDR2 YENEEA. Trimming stripped 2 bases from V and 6 bases from J, with 19 bases between. This CDR3 is 16 amino acids long. The CDR3 sequence: CASSLKDSPDWDGYTF. CDR3 nucleotides: TGTGCCAGCAGCTTAAAGGACAGCCCGGACTGGGATGGCTACACCTTC.

V gene TRBV7-9 combines with J gene TRBJ1-5, with D possibly TRBD1 on 6 matching bases. This CDR3 is built from 14 residues. CDR1 is SEHNR, CDR2 FQNEAQ, per germline (reference sequence). The V end lost 2 bases, the J end lost 5 bases, and 10 bases lay between the germline ends. The CDR3 nucleotides read TGTGCCAGCAGCTTAAGGGGGTCTCATCAGCCCCAGCATTTT. This translates into CASSLRGSHQPQHF.